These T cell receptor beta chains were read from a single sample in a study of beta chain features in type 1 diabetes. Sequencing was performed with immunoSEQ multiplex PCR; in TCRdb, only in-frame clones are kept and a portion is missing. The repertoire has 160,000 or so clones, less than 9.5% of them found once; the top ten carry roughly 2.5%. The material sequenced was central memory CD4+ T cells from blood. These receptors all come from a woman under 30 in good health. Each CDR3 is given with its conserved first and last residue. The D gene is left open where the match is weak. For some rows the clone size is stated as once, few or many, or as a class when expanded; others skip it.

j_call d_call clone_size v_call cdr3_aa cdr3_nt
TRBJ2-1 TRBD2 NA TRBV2 CASRPGTSGLALVNEQFF TGTGCCAGCAGACCCGGGACTAGCGGGTTAGCTCTCGTCAATGAGCAGTTCTTC
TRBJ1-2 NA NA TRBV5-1 CASSLGDGTPPGPNYGYTF TGCGCCAGCAGCTTGGGAGACGGGACACCACCCGGGCCTAACTATGGCTACACCTTC
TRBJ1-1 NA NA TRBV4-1 CASSPDTEAFF TGCGCCAGCAGCCCGGACACTGAAGCTTTCTTT
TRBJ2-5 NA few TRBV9 CASSVAETQYF TGTGCCAGCAGCGTAGCTGAGACCCAGTACTTC
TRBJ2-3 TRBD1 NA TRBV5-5 CASSLVGQRFTDTQYF TGTGCCAGCAGCTTGGTGGGACAGCGGTTCACAGATACGCAGTATTTT
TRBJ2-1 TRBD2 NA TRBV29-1 CSVETSEYNEQFF TGCAGCGTTGAGACTAGCGAATACAATGAGCAGTTCTTC
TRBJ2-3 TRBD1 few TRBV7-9 CASSPGQGALDTQYF TGTGCCAGCAGCCCGGGACAGGGGGCGTTGGATACGCAGTATTTT
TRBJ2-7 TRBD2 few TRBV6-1 CASSEGGKGYEQYF TGTGCCAGCAGTGAGGGGGGGAAAGGGTACGAGCAGTACTTC
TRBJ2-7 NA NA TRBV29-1 CSVTGWGLYEQYF TGCAGCGTGACAGGATGGGGGCTCTACGAGCAGTACTTC
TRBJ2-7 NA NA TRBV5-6 CASSSAPYEQYF TGTGCCAGCAGCTCCGCCCCCTACGAGCAGTACTTC
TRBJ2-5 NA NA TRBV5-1 CASSVGSGSQETQYF TGCGCCAGCAGCGTAGGTTCGGGTTCCCAAGAGACCCAGTACTTC
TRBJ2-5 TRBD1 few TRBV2 CASNVRTGWQETQYF TGTGCCAGCAATGTGCGGACAGGGTGGCAAGAGACCCAGTACTTC
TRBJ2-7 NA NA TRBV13 CASSLSGGAMEQYF TGTGCCAGCAGCTTAAGTGGGGGGGCCATGGAGCAGTACTTC
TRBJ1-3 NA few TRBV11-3 CASSLEQGGTRRGNTIYF TGTGCCAGCAGCTTAGAACAGGGTGGCACCCGCCGTGGAAACACCATATATTTT
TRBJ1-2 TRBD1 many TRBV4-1 CASSQDFGNSGQGHYGYTF TGCGCCAGCAGCCAAGATTTCGGCAATTCGGGACAGGGGCACTATGGCTACACCTTC
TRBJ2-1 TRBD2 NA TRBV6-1 CASSESSGRAIAYNEQFF TGTGCCAGCAGTGAATCTAGCGGGAGGGCCATTGCGTACAATGAGCAGTTCTTC
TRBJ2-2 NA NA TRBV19 CASSISSSNTGELFF TGTGCCAGTAGTATATCATCATCGAACACCGGGGAGCTGTTTTTT
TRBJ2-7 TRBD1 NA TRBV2 CATMSGGASYEQYF TGTGCCACGATGTCAGGGGGCGCCTCCTACGAGCAGTACTTC
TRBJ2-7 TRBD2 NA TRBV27 CASSLGLGGNEQYF TGTGCCAGCAGCCTCGGACTAGGTGGTAACGAGCAGTACTTC
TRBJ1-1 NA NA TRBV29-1 CSVSTRGTEAFF TGCAGCGTTTCCACCCGGGGAACTGAAGCTTTCTTT
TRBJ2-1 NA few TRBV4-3 CASSLVASYSYNEQFF TGCGCCAGCAGCTTGGTGGCTAGCTACTCCTACAATGAGCAGTTCTTC
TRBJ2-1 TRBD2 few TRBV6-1 CASRRTSGSNEQFF TGTGCCAGCAGAAGGACTAGCGGGAGCAATGAGCAGTTCTTC
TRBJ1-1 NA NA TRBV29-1 CSALAVRYTEAFF TGCAGCGCCTTAGCAGTACGGTACACTGAAGCTTTCTTT
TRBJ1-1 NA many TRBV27 CASSIQGEGTEAFF TGTGCCAGCAGCATACAAGGAGAGGGAACTGAAGCTTTCTTT
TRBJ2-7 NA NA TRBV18 CASSGGSYEQYF TGTGCCAGCTCGGGGGGCTCCTACGAGCAGTACTTC
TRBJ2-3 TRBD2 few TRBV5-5 CASSVGTSGIRDTQYF TGTGCCAGCAGCGTCGGGACTAGCGGGATAAGAGATACGCAGTATTTT
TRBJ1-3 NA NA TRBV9 CASSGGGAVDTIYF TGTGCCAGCAGCGGGGGCGGGGCTGTGGACACCATATATTTT
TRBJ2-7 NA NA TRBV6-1 CASSGAGRSLSEQYF TGTGCCAGCAGTGGGGCAGGTCGATCCTTATCCGAGCAGTACTTC
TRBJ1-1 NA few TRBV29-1 CSVDRGGADTEAFF TGCAGCGTTGACCGAGGGGGGGCCGACACTGAAGCTTTCTTT
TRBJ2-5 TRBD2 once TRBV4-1 CASSQDDREGETQYF TGCGCCAGCAGCCAAGATGACCGGGAGGGAGAGACCCAGTACTTC
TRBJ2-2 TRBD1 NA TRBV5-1 CASSLETGGTGELFF TGCGCCAGCAGCTTGGAGACAGGGGGTACCGGGGAGCTGTTTTTT
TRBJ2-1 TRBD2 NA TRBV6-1 CASSLTSQAYNEQFF TGTGCCAGCAGTTTGACTAGCCAAGCCTACAATGAGCAGTTCTTC
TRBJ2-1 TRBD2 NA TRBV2 CASSEASGRGNEQFF TGTGCCAGCAGTGAAGCGAGCGGGAGGGGTAATGAGCAGTTCTTC
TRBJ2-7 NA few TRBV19 CASSIDLGRDSTYEQYF TGTGCCAGTAGTATAGACCTTGGGCGGGACAGTACCTACGAGCAGTACTTC
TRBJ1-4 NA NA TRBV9 CASSPSHYSNEKLFF TGTGCCAGCAGCCCGAGCCATTACAGTAATGAAAAACTGTTTTTT
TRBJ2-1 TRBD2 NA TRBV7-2 CASSWGTSGRDNEQFF TGTGCCAGCAGCTGGGGAACTAGCGGGAGGGACAATGAGCAGTTCTTC
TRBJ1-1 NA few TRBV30 CAWSGSGSEAFF TGTGCCTGGAGTGGATCGGGGTCCGAAGCTTTCTTT
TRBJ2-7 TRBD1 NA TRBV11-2 CASSLAVTGTYEQYF TGTGCCAGCAGCTTAGCAGTGACAGGGACCTACGAGCAGTACTTC
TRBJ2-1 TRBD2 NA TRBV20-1 CSASPSGEQFF TGCAGTGCTAGCCCTAGCGGTGAGCAGTTCTTC
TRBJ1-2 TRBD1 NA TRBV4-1 CASRQIQGASYGYTF TGCGCCAGCAGACAAATACAGGGGGCGAGCTATGGCTACACCTTC
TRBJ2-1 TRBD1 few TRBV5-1 CASSPDRDEQFF TGCGCCAGCAGCCCCGACAGGGATGAGCAGTTCTTC
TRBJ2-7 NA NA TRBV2 CASSVQGTYEQYF TGTGCCAGCAGTGTTCAGGGGACCTACGAGCAGTACTTC
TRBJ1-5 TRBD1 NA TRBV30 CAWSSGGNQPQHF TGTGCCTGGAGTTCAGGGGGGAATCAGCCCCAGCATTTT